Below, one T cell receptor (beta chain) is given with its context. Base qualities are not recorded, but no much larger clone differs from it by a single base. TCR-alpha and TCR-beta chains were sequenced unpaired, so chain pairing information was not available. TCR libraries were generated with the immunoSEQ multiplex PCR assay, using TCR-beta and/or TCR-alpha/delta assays for each sample. Amplified TCR libraries were sequenced on the Illumina high-throughput platform. Per the source publication's procedure: Clustering and dimensionality reduction were performed using pairwise TCRdist distances among GMM-specific receptors from ex vivo sorted or in vitro expanded T cells. Sequence motifs, defined by gene usage and CDR3 content, were tested for enrichment in tetramer-positive compared with tetramer-negative populations. As stored in TCRdb, this immuneACCESS dataset retains in-frame rearrangements with V and J assigned. A fraction of the clones does not appear; measured against another copy, unresolved V genes explain less than half of the discrepancy, and the remainder lacks a known reason. D and trimming were read from the DNA, whereas the V and J calls and clone size are those reported in that table. The sample data list approximately 59,000 clones, and about 86% of these were observed just once. 9.5% to 15% of the sample comes from the top ten.

For this chain, trimming is 2 bases at the V end and 9 bases at the J end, and the number of junction bases without a gene match is 7. From the cysteine up to the phenylalanine, the CDR3 has a length of 14 residues. Only the CDR3 part of the read is kept: 42 bases, read in frame from the first base. The CDR1 and CDR2 encoded by the germline V gene are SGDLS and YYNGEE. This sample is drawn from a study of T cells in tuberculosis (dated by TCRdb to the late 2010s). With regard to the full study: In the study, CD1B tetramers and high-throughput TCR immunosequencing were combined to characterize T cells specific for the mycobacterial lipid antigen glucose monomycolate (GMM). The investigation overall reported the following: T cells that bind the CD1B-GMM tetramer with low affinity may have been missed by the stringent sort gate.

PBMC were thawed, rested overnight, stained with GMM-loaded CD1B tetramer, a Live/Dead dye and anti-CD3, and then sorted on a FACS Aria II. CD1B tetramers were loaded with C32 glucose monomycolate purified from Rhodococcus equi. Before cryopreservation, the PBMC used for tetramer sorting had been depleted of CD14-expressing monocytes for a separate study. From each donor, about 100,000 tetramer-negative cells were also sorted and analyzed side by side with the tetramer-positive cells. Antigen-specific T cells were sorted from a handful of healthy South African adults using GMM-loaded CD1B tetramers.

Recombination joined TRBV9 with TRBJ2-1; TRBD2 matches 8 bases in the middle. The sequenced material came from CD1b-GMM tetramer-negative cells sorted from PBMCs. The meaning of the sample's cell subset or site label: T cells not binding CD1B-GMM tetramer, sorted from same donor. This clonotype was obtained from an adult woman with latent tuberculosis. The CDR3 region has the sequence CASSVDGRAAEQFF. The DNA reads TGTGCCAGCAGCGTTGACGGGAGGGCCGCTGAGCAGTTCTTC.